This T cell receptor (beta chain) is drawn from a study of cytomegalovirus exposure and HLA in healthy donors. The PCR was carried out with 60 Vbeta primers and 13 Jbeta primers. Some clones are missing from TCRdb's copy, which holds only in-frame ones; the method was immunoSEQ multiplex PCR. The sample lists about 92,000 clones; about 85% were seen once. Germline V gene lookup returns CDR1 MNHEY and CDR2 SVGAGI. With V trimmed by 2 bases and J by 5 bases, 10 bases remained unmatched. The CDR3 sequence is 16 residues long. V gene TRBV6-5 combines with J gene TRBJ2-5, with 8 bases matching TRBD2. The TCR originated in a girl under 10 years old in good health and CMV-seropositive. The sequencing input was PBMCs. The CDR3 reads CASSYTPSASGETQYF. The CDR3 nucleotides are TGTGCCAGCAGTTACACTCCGTCGGCTAGCGGGGAGACCCAGTACTTC.